This passage covers 9 T cell receptor beta chains from one sample sequenced in a study of human T cells and chemical hapten exposure. TCRdb fed the RACE reads into MiXCR, producing one record per CDR3 protein. Among roughly 360,000 distinct CDR3 sequences, approximately 4.4% were seen once, and the ten largest hold 2% to 2.5%. The sample's time point: patch test 1, 2 weeks after DPC sensitization. Treatment: therapeutic diphenylcyclopropenone sensitization with weekly scalp DPC. Sample: whole blood, taken in connection with sensitization to the hapten diphenylcyclopropenone (DPC). These receptors were taken from a woman between 50 and 59 years old with alopecia areata. Some clones in this sample may be carry-over from other donors' samples.

This clonotype was observed many times. The CDR3 coding sequence is TGTGCCGGGCGAACAGGAACAGATACGCAGTATTTT. This translates into CAGRTGTDTQYF. The V call is TRBV7-2, the J call TRBJ2-3; perhaps TRBD1 as D (5 bases). Trimming took off 11 bases at V and 3 bases at J, with 12 bases between the two ends. This CDR3 region has 12 residues. CDR1 is SGHTA, CDR2 FQGNSA, per germline.

This clonotype was observed many times. The rearrangement joins TRBV24-1 to TRBJ2-1; D may be TRBD1 (7 bases). V lost 4 bases and J 5 bases, leaving 17 bases between the germline ends. The CDR3 is 16 residues long. Germline assignment: CDR1 KGHDR and CDR2 SFDVKD. The CDR3 region has the DNA TGTGCCACCAGTGACGCGGGACAGTCTGGGAACAATGAGCAGTTCTTC. It yields the protein CATSDAGQSGNNEQFF.

This clonotype occurred once. The chain links TRBV7-2 to TRBJ2-7; 13 bases match TRBD2. The ends lost 3 bases at V and 12 bases at J; junction bases unmatched: 8. The CDR3 extends over 14 amino acids. Germline CDR1 and CDR2: SGHTA and FQGNSA. CDR3 in amino acids: CASSFGLAGEWRYF. CDR3 coding DNA: TGTGCCAGCAGCTTCGGACTAGCGGGAGAATGGCGGTACTTC.

This clonotype was seen repeatedly, ten times or more. CDR3 coding DNA: TGTGCCAGCAGCTTAAGGGGGACTAGCGGGAGAGTGTCGGATACGCAGTATTTT. Translating gives CASSLRGTSGRVSDTQYF. The chain combines TRBV7-2 with TRBJ2-3; 14 positions match TRBD2. Trimming took 2 bases from V and 6 from J; bases not matched to a gene: 10. CDR3 length equals 18 residues. Germline V CDR1 and CDR2: SGHTA, FQGNSA.

This chain joins TRBV4-3 and TRBJ1-4; the D gene is possibly TRBD1 (6 bases). The CDR3 loop spans 17 amino acids. The germline V and J ends were trimmed by 2 bases and 8 bases, with 21 bases remaining between them. Per germline, CDR1 LGHNA and CDR2 YSLEER. The CDR3 reads CASSQQGGGPVQEKLFF. The DNA of the CDR3 is TGCGCCAGCAGCCAACAAGGGGGGGGTCCAGTACAGGAAAAACTGTTTTTT.

This clonotype was detected only a few times. V gene TRBV6-5 combines with J gene TRBJ2-6; no clear D. Trimming removed 6 bases at V and 0 bases at J, with 6 bases between. CDR1 is MNHEY and CDR2 is SVGAGI in the germline V gene. CDR3 size: 14 residues. The CDR3 sequence: CASRLRSGANVLTF. DNA of the CDR3: TGTGCCAGCAGACTGCGCTCTGGGGCCAACGTCCTGACTTTC.

This clonotype has more than one count but fewer than ten. The chain employs TRBV4-3 and TRBJ1-6, with D perhaps TRBD1 (5 bases). Trimming shortened V by 0 bases and J by 6 bases, and 9 bases separated the two germline ends. The CDR3 is made up of 15 amino acids. CDR1 and CDR2 (germline): LGHNA, YSLEER. CDR3 sequence (DNA): TGCGCCAGCAGCCAAGATATCGGGGCTAATTCACCCCTCCACTTT. It yields the protein CASSQDIGANSPLHF.

This chain's CDR3 is CSVEADNYGYTF. Here the CDR3 DNA reads TGCAGCGTTGAAGCCGATAACTATGGCTACACCTTC. The chain has TRBV29-1 and TRBJ1-2; no clear D gene. In germline, CDR1 is SQVTM, CDR2 ANQGSEA. This CDR3 contains 12 residues. The V gene lost 1 base and the J gene lost 1 base, with 4 bases spanning the gap.

This clonotype was detected only a few times. The rearrangement uses TRBV7-2 and TRBJ2-3, with 7 bases aligning to TRBD1. Germline V gene sequence: CDR1 SGHTA, CDR2 FQGNSA. CDR3 length: 15 amino acids. V gave up 5 bases and J gave up 4 bases; unmatched junction bases: 9. The CDR3 DNA reads as TGTGCCAGCAGCCCACCGGGGCAGGGGGCAGATACGCAGTATTTT. This translates into CASSPPGQGADTQYF.